This T cell receptor beta chain was sequenced for a study of shared clonotypes between healthy human individuals. Among the donors, all were Caucasian adults who lived in Nashville, Tennessee. CDR1 is SGHTA, CDR2 FQGNSA, per germline. This CDR3 comprises 13 residues. Between the trimmed V and J ends, which lost 8 bases and 6 bases, there was a span of 17 bases. Some clones are missing from TCRdb's copy, which holds only in-frame ones; the method was immunoSEQ multiplex PCR. The data show about 640,000 clones, 55% to 75% seen once. The V and J genes are TRBV7-2 and TRBJ2-7; D gene uncertain. The source is a woman aged 25 to 39 in good health. The sample comprised memory CD4+ T cells sorted from blood. As to subset: CD45RA-negative fraction. CDR3: CASSAYEGFEQYF. CDR3 DNA: TGTGCCAGCTCCGCTTACGAAGGGTTCGAGCAGTACTTC.